This T cell receptor (beta chain) was documented in a study of human T cells and chemical hapten exposure. Each CDR3 protein is one row after TCRdb ran MiXCR on the RACE reads. The repertoire consists of around 100,000 distinct CDR3 sequences, with approximately 10% occurring once and the leading ten covering under 4.5%. The V gene lost 5 bases and the J gene lost 1 base, with 11 bases spanning the gap. Germline loops: CDR1 SQVTM, CDR2 ANQGSEA. The length of the CDR3 is 13 residues. As for this clonotype: Its antigen remains unidentified.

Study-wide findings and caveats: Relative to control repertoires, expanded TCRs gave rise to significantly more large CDR3 similarity clusters. Because all patients had alopecia, their immune responses might differ from healthy ones. Patch test score rose with PT1 expanded TCR count, significant at thresholds 8, 16 and 32, not 4.

Stated time point: patch test 1, 2 weeks after DPC sensitization. Specified treatment: therapeutic diphenylcyclopropenone sensitization with weekly scalp DPC. This sample comprised whole blood, obtained in connection with sensitization to the hapten diphenylcyclopropenone (DPC). The chain is built from TRBV29-1 and TRBJ1-1; the D is unclear. The clonotype was recovered from a woman between 40 and 55 years old with alopecia areata. Some clones in this sample may be carry-over from other donors' samples. CDR3 sequence reads: CSVSIDGNTEAFF. The CDR3 DNA follows: TGCAGCGTTTCTATCGACGGGAACACTGAAGCTTTCTTT.